The sequence of this T cell receptor beta chain was determined in a study of blood T cell repertoires in COVID-19. Looking at the study overall: Samples of COVID-19 (acute and convalescent) were obtained from the United States, Italy and Spain. PBMCs, B-cell-depleted T cells, or T cells were the source of the cDNA or gDNA that made up the material.

Enrolled during active infection, Seattle patients were then followed longitudinally. The CDR3 is made up of 14 amino acids. The germline V gene encodes CDR1 SGDLS and CDR2 YYNGEE. A remark on this clone: A much larger clone lies one base from this, so it may be a read error.

Original methodology: Reference gene primer amplification yielded estimated nucleated cell counts. This table comes from immunoSEQ multiplex PCR, and its TCRdb copy is limited to in-frame clones, with some not included. Clonal size and the V and J genes are those of that table, whereas D and trimming came from the DNA. Among fewer than 250,000 clones, about 81% were seen once, and the ten largest hold around 8%. The specimen sequenced was peripheral blood. The chain couples TRBV9 to TRBJ1-2, with D perhaps TRBD1 (6 bases). This TCR came from a woman in her sixties with COVID-19, enrolled during active disease. CDR3 in amino acids: CARSGRGAGYGYTF. The CDR3 DNA follows: TGTGCCCGCAGCGGGCGGGGGGCTGGGTATGGCTACACCTTC.